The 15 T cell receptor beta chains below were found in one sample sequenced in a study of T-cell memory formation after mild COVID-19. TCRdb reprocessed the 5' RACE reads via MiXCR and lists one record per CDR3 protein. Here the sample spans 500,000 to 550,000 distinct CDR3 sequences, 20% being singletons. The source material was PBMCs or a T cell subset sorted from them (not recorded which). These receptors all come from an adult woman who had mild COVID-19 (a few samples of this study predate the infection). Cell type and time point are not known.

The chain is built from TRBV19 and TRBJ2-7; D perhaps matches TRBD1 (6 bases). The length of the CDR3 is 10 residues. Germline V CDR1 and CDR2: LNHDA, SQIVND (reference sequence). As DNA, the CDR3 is TGTGCGGCAGGGGACTACGAGCAGTACTTC. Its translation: CAAGDYEQYF.

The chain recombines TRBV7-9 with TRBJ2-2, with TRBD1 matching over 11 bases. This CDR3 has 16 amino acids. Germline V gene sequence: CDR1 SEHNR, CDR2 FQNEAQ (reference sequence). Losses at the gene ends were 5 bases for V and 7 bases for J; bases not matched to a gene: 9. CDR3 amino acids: CASSIGQGAIDGELFF. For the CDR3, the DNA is TGTGCCAGCAGCATCGGACAGGGGGCGATAGACGGGGAGCTGTTTTTT.

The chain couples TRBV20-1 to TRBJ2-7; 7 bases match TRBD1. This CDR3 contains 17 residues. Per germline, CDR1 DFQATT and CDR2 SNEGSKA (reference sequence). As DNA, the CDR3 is TGCAAGCTTTCGGGACAGTCCGCCTCAGGGGGCTCCTACGAGCAGTACTTC. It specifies CKLSGQSASGGSYEQYF.

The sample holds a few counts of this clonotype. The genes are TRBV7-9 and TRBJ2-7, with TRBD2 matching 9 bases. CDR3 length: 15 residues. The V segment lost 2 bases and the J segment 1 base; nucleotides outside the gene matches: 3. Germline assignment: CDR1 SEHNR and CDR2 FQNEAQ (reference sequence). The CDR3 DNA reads TGTGCCAGCAGCTTACCTAGCGGGGTTTCCTACGAGCAGTACTTC. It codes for CASSLPSGVSYEQYF.

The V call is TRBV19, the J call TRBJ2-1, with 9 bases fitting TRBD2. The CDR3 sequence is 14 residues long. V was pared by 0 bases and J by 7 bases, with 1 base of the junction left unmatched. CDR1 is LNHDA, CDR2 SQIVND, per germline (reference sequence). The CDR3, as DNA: TGTGCCAGTAGTATAGATCTAGCGGGGAATGAGCAGTTCTTC. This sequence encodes CASSIDLAGNEQFF.

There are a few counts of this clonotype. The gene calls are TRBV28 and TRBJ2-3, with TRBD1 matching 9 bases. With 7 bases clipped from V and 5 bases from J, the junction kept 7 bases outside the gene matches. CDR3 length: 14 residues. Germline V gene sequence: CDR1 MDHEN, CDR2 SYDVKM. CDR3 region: CASNTGGSGDTQYF. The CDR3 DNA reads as TGTGCCAGCAATACAGGGGGCTCTGGAGATACGCAGTATTTT.

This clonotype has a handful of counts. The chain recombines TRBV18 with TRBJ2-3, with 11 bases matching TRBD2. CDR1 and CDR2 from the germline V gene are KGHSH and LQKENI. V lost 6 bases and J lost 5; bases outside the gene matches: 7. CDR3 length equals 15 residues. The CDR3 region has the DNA TGTGCCAGCTCCCCGACTAGCGGGGCCCAAGATACGCAGTATTTT. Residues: CASSPTSGAQDTQYF.

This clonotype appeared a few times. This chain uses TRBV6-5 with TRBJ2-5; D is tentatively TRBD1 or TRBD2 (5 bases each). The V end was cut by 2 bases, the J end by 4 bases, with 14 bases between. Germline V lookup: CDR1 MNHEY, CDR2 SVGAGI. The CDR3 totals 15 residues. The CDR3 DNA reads TGTGCCAGCAGTTACACCCCTTCAGGGAGAGAGACCCAGTACTTC. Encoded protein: CASSYTPSGRETQYF.

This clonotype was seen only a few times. As DNA, the CDR3 is TGCGCCAGCAGCCCCGGGACTAGCCGGGATACGCAGTATTTT. Its translation: CASSPGTSRDTQYF. The chain recombines TRBV5-1 with TRBJ2-3, with 9 bases lining up with TRBD2. CDR3 length: 14 amino acids. Germline-derived CDR1 and CDR2 are SGHRS and YFSETQ. The junction had 6 bases not matched to a gene; V was cut back by 4 bases and J by 6 bases.

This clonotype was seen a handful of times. This chain's CDR3 is CATSTGTRSYNEQFF. DNA for the CDR3: TGTGCCACCAGTACCGGGACTAGGTCCTACAATGAGCAGTTCTTC. The rearrangement links TRBV24-1 to TRBJ2-1; TRBD2 agrees at 8 bases. Trimming cost V 6 bases and J 1 base; bases outside gene matches: 4. CDR3 length equals 15 residues. Germline values: CDR1 KGHDR, CDR2 SFDVKD.

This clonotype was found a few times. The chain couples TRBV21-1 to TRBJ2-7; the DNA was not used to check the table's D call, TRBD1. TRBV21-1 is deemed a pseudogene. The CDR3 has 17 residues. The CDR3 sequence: CASSAPPRQGGRYEQYF. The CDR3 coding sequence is TGTGCCAGCAGCGCCCCCCCCCGACAGGGCGGTCGGTACGAGCAGTACTTC.

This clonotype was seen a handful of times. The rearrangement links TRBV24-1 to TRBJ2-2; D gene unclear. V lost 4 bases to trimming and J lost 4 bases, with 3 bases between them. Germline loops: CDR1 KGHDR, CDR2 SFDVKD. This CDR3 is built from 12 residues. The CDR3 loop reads CATSDPTGELFF. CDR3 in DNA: TGTGCCACCAGTGACCCCACCGGGGAGCTGTTTTTT.

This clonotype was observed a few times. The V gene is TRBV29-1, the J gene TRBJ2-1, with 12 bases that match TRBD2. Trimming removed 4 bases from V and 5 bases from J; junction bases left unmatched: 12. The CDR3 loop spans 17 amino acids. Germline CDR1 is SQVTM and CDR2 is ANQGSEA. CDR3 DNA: TGCAGCGTTGTCGGGCTAGCGGGAGGGCCGAGCCACAATGAGCAGTTCTTC. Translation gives CSVVGLAGGPSHNEQFF.

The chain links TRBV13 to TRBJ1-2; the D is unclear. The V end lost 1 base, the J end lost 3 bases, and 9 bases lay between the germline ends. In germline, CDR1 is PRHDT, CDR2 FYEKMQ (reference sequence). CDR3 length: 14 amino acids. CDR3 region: CASSLDGGYYGYTF. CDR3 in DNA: TGTGCCAGCAGCTTAGACGGCGGATACTATGGCTACACCTTC.

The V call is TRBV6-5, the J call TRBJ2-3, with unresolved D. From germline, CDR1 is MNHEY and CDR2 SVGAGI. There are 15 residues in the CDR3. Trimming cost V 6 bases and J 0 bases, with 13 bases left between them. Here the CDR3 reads CASSKIPSSTDTQYF. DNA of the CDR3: TGTGCCAGCAGCAAAATACCGTCCAGCACAGATACGCAGTATTTT.